This entry lists 32 T cell receptor beta chains sequenced from one sample in a study of shared clonotypes between healthy human individuals. The repertoire was sequenced with immunoSEQ multiplex PCR; TCRdb's copy has only in-frame clones and lacks some. In the table there are approximately 500,000 clones, 60% to 80% of which are singletons. The sequenced sample was PBMCs. All receptors come from a woman between 35 and 50 years old in good health. Some clones in this sample may be carry-over from other donors' samples.

The CDR3 DNA reads TGTGCCAGCAGCGAAACTAGCGATCCTTACAATGAGCAGTTCTTC. It codes for CASSETSDPYNEQFF. The chain employs TRBV9 and TRBJ2-1, with 7 bases matching TRBD2. This CDR3 has 15 residues. After removal of 3 bases from V and 4 bases from J, the junction contained 7 bases not matched to a gene. Germline V lookup: CDR1 SGDLS, CDR2 YYNGEE.

V gene TRBV28 combines with J gene TRBJ1-2, with TRBD1 matching 9 bases. CDR3 length: 14 amino acids. The germline CDR1 and CDR2 sequences are MDHEN and SYDVKM. J gave up 5 bases and V 6 bases, and 7 bases lay outside the gene matches. In nucleotides, the CDR3 is TGTGCCAGCAGGCCTACAGGGGGCTCATATGGCTACACCTTC. This encodes CASRPTGGSYGYTF.

V gene TRBV28 combines with J gene TRBJ1-5, with 8 positions matching TRBD1. CDR1 is MDHEN and CDR2 is SYDVKM in the germline V gene. The length of the CDR3 is 16 residues. J was trimmed by 2 bases and V by 5 bases; bases with no gene match: 8. The CDR3 spells CASSPSTGVGNQPQHF. The CDR3 DNA follows: TGTGCCAGCAGTCCCTCGACAGGGGTGGGCAATCAGCCCCAGCATTTT.

This sequence joins TRBV30 and TRBJ2-7; 10 bases line up with TRBD2. V gave up 4 bases and J gave up 3 bases; unmatched junction bases: 3. Germline CDR1 and CDR2: GTSNPN and SVGIG (reference sequence). The CDR3 contains 13 residues. The CDR3 sequence: CAWTVAGGYEQYF. DNA for the CDR3: TGTGCCTGGACCGTAGCGGGAGGCTACGAGCAGTACTTC.

The chain uses TRBV18 and TRBJ2-5; D call uncertain. V was pared by 3 bases and J by 5 bases, with 10 bases between. Germline V gene data show CDR1 as KGHSH and CDR2 as LQKENI. The CDR3 totals 13 residues. Written as DNA, the CDR3 is TGTGCCAGCTCACCTGGGCGCCGGGAGACCCAGTACTTC. Translated: CASSPGRRETQYF.

The rearrangement links TRBV14 to TRBJ1-1; 7 nucleotides line up with TRBD1. The CDR3 covers 13 residues. V dropped 3 bases and J dropped 9; count of bases not matched to a gene: 7. Germline values: CDR1 SGHDN, CDR2 FVKESK. The CDR3 protein is CASSQARQGKAFF. CDR3 DNA: TGTGCCAGCAGCCAGGCGAGACAGGGAAAAGCTTTCTTT.

The chain carries TRBV4-2 and TRBJ2-7; D possibly uses TRBD1 or TRBD2 (6 bases each). Trimming removed 2 bases at V and 3 bases at J, with 14 bases between. Germline V gene data show CDR1 as LGHNA and CDR2 as YNFKEQ. The CDR3 covers 15 residues. The CDR3 DNA reads TGTGCCAGCAGCCAAACTATAGGGGGGAACTACGAGCAGTACTTC. Residues: CASSQTIGGNYEQYF.

This clone showed up just a few times. CDR3 nucleotide sequence: TGTGCCAGTAGAAACCCAGGGAACACCTACGAGCAGTACTTC. As protein: CASRNPGNTYEQYF. The V gene is TRBV19, the J gene TRBJ2-7, with D possibly matching TRBD1 (5 bases). CDR1 is LNHDA, CDR2 SQIVND, per germline (reference sequence). The CDR3 is 14 residues long. Trimming left V 6 bases short and J 2 bases short, with 14 bases between.

The CDR3, as DNA: TGTGCCAGCAGCCTTAGGGCAGATACGCAGTATTTT. This gives the protein CASSLRADTQYF. The chain uses TRBV4-2 and TRBJ2-3; D uncertain. The CDR3 consists of 12 residues. Trimming stripped 4 bases from V and 4 bases from J, with 6 bases between. Germline V gene lookup returns CDR1 LGHNA and CDR2 YNFKEQ.

This clone occurred a few times. This sequence joins TRBV2 and TRBJ1-5; D might be TRBD1 (5 bases). CDR1 and CDR2 (germline): SNHLY, FYNNEI. The V and J ends lost 5 bases and 6 bases respectively, with 23 bases between them. The CDR3 sequence is 17 residues long. CDR3 DNA sequence: TGTGCCAGCAGTATGACCGGAGTGGGGACTGGGGCTCAGCCCCAGCATTTT. Residues: CASSMTGVGTGAQPQHF. The full variable domain, rest sourced from reference TRBV2 and TRBJ1-5, is EPEVTQTPSHQVTQMGQEVILRCVPISNHLYFYWYRQILGQKVEFLVSFYNNEISEKSEIFDDQFSVERPDGSNFTLKIRSTKLEDSAMYFCASSMTGVGTGAQPQHFGDGTRLSIL.

V usage is TRBV21-1 and J usage is TRBJ1-1; TRBD1 is taken as the D call from the table, unchecked against the DNA. TRBV21-1 counts as a pseudogene. The CDR3 extends over 14 amino acids. CDR3 protein: CASCARSRGTEAFF. The CDR3 DNA is TGTGCCAGCTGTGCCCGCTCTAGGGGAACTGAAGCTTTCTTT.

This clone was seen only once. This chain connects TRBV4-3 to TRBJ2-1; TRBD2 matches 12 bases. V lost 1 base to trimming and J lost 3 bases; unmatched junction nucleotides: 7. CDR1 and CDR2 (germline): LGHNA, YSLEER. The CDR3 runs 18 residues. CDR3 DNA: TGCGCCAGCAGCCAAGTGGCTAGCGGGAGGGCCCTCTACAATGAGCAGTTCTTC. Residues: CASSQVASGRALYNEQFF.

This chain links TRBV9 with TRBJ1-3; TRBD1 matches 7 bases. This CDR3 has 16 amino acids. J lost 4 bases, V lost 4 bases, and 11 bases had no gene match. CDR1 is SGDLS and CDR2 is YYNGEE in the germline V gene. The CDR3 DNA is TGTGCCAGCAGCAGGACCCCAGGGGGATCAGGAAACACCATATATTTT. It translates to CASSRTPGGSGNTIYF.

The CDR3 DNA follows: TGTGCCAGCAGCTTAGGAGAATATGGCTACACCTTC. It translates to CASSLGEYGYTF. V and J are TRBV7-9 and TRBJ1-2; no definite D call. Trimming stripped 1 base from V and 5 bases from J, with 5 bases between. Germline CDR1 reads SEHNR; CDR2 reads FQNEAQ (reference sequence). The CDR3 sequence is 12 residues long.

The chain carries TRBV7-8 and TRBJ2-2, with D maybe TRBD1 (5 bases). The CDR3 is 16 residues long. Germline V gene data show CDR1 as SGHVS and CDR2 as FQNEAQ. Between the trimmed V and J ends, which lost 2 bases and 1 base, there was a span of 11 bases. This CDR3 is CASSLRSGQNTGELFF. The CDR3 bases are TGTGCCAGCAGCTTACGGTCTGGACAGAACACCGGGGAGCTGTTTTTT.

The rearrangement links TRBV27 to TRBJ1-5; TRBD1 might be the D (6 bases). V was trimmed by 5 bases and J by 0 bases, leaving 14 bases between them. The CDR3 has 16 amino acids. The germline V gene encodes CDR1 MNHEY and CDR2 SMNVEV (reference sequence). CDR3 in DNA: TGTGCCAGCAGTCGAAAGGACAGCATTAGCAATCAGCCCCAGCATTTT. Amino acids: CASSRKDSISNQPQHF.

This clone was observed at least ten times. This chain uses TRBV2 with TRBJ2-6; D unclear. CDR3 size: 14 residues. Germline assignment: CDR1 SNHLY and CDR2 FYNNEI. V was trimmed by 8 bases and J by 13 bases, leaving 21 bases between them. The CDR3 bases are TGTGCCAGCGCCCTTGGAAGGCCTAGTCTGGTCCTGACTTTC. Its protein product is CASALGRPSLVLTF.

The V gene is TRBV30, the J gene TRBJ1-2; 7 nucleotides align to TRBD1. Trimming cost V 3 bases and J 6 bases; bases outside gene matches: 10. Germline CDR1 reads GTSNPN; CDR2 reads SVGIG (reference sequence). This CDR3 has 14 residues. This chain's CDR3 is CAWRAKGQLNGYTF. CDR3 in DNA: TGTGCCTGGAGGGCTAAGGGACAGTTGAATGGCTACACCTTC.

The rearrangement joins TRBV2 to TRBJ1-5, with a tentative D call TRBD1 (5 bases). V lost 4 bases and J 7 bases, leaving 11 bases between the germline ends. Looked up from germline, CDR1 is SNHLY and CDR2 is FYNNEI. The CDR3 runs 13 residues. The CDR3 loop reads CASSGGLMQPQHF. CDR3 nucleotide sequence: TGTGCCAGCAGTGGGGGCCTGATGCAGCCCCAGCATTTT.

The chain is built from TRBV6-1 and TRBJ2-7, with D maybe TRBD2 (6 bases). Per germline, CDR1 MNHNS and CDR2 SASEGT. The CDR3 contains 13 residues. V was trimmed by 6 bases and J by 3 bases, leaving 12 bases between them. CDR3: CASRPSTSYEQYF. CDR3 nucleotide sequence: TGTGCCAGCAGACCATCGACTAGCTACGAGCAGTACTTC.

The J gene is TRBJ1-4, the V gene TRBV7-8; D is perhaps TRBD1 (6 bases). This CDR3 spans 15 amino acids. Germline values: CDR1 SGHVS, CDR2 FQNEAQ. Between the trimmed V and J ends, which lost 4 bases and 8 bases, there was a span of 17 bases. CDR3 DNA: TGTGCCAGCAGCTACCAAGGGGGGGTTGGGGAAAAACTGTTTTTT. Amino acid sequence: CASSYQGGVGEKLFF.

A few counts support this clone. V is TRBV30 and J is TRBJ2-3; D call uncertain. Germline V gives CDR1 GTSNPN, CDR2 SVGIG (reference sequence). This CDR3 comprises 15 residues. Deletions cut 0 bases from V and 0 bases from J, with 10 bases between. CDR3 residues: CAWSVGQYSTDTQYF. In DNA form, the CDR3 reads TGTGCCTGGAGTGTTGGGCAGTACAGCACAGATACGCAGTATTTT.

This rearrangement joins TRBV27 to TRBJ2-3, with no clear D. Looked up from germline, CDR1 is MNHEY and CDR2 is SMNVEV (reference sequence). The CDR3 is made up of 15 amino acids. Between the trimmed V and J ends, which lost 0 bases and 0 bases, there was a span of 7 bases. The CDR3 nucleotides are TGTGCCAGCAGTTTATCAACCAGAAGCACAGATACGCAGTATTTT. It is translated as CASSLSTRSTDTQYF.

The CDR3 sequence is CATATGPTSGANVLTF. DNA of the CDR3: TGCGCCACCGCGACAGGGCCAACCTCTGGGGCCAACGTCCTGACTTTC. The chain has TRBV5-1 and TRBJ2-6; TRBD1 matches 7 bases. The CDR3 totals 16 residues. Germline V lookup: CDR1 SGHRS, CDR2 YFSETQ. The V and J ends lost 9 bases and 0 bases, in that order; junction bases with no gene match: 9.

This chain links TRBV15 with TRBJ2-7; D is perhaps TRBD2 (5 bases). V was shortened by 0 bases and J by 7 bases, with 13 bases between the two germline ends. The CDR3 is made up of 14 amino acids. The germline CDR1 and CDR2 sequences are LNHNV and YYDKDF (reference sequence). The CDR3 DNA reads as TGTGCCACCAGCAGAGATGCAGCTAGCAAGGAGCAGTACTTC. Protein: CATSRDAASKEQYF.

This clone has more than one count but fewer than ten. The chain uses TRBV5-6 and TRBJ1-1; tentative D call: TRBD1 (6 bases). Per the germline V gene, CDR1 is SGHDT and CDR2 is YYEEEE. CDR3 length: 16 amino acids. V shed 3 bases and J shed 0 bases, with 15 bases lying between them. This chain's CDR3 is CASSYTRDNMNTEAFF. DNA for the CDR3: TGTGCCAGCAGCTACACCCGGGACAACATGAACACTGAAGCTTTCTTT.

This clone was detected many times. The J gene is TRBJ1-6, the V gene TRBV10-2, with a tentative D call TRBD1 (6 bases). The V end lost 8 bases, the J end lost 5 bases, and 13 bases lay between the germline ends. The CDR3 sequence is 14 residues long. Per the germline V gene, CDR1 is WSHSY and CDR2 is SAAADI. CDR3 nucleotides: TGCGCCAGCTTAGGTTACAGGGATAATTCACCCCTCCACTTT. As protein: CASLGYRDNSPLHF.

This chain joins TRBV7-9 and TRBJ2-1, with 9 bases that match TRBD2. V was pared by 4 bases and J by 3 bases, with 7 bases of the junction left unmatched. The CDR3 is 16 amino acids. The germline V gene encodes CDR1 SEHNR and CDR2 FQNEAQ (reference sequence). The CDR3 nucleotides are TGTGCCAGCAGCTCCATAGCGGGAGAAGTCTACAATGAGCAGTTCTTC. Amino acid sequence: CASSSIAGEVYNEQFF.

Comment on this clone: One end of the junction is discordant with germline, which a read error may explain. The chain links TRBV7-7 to TRBJ2-5; 7 positions match TRBD2. Germline CDR1 and CDR2: SSHAT and FNYEAQ (reference sequence). The length of the CDR3 is 14 residues. The CDR3 DNA reads as TGTGCTAGCAGCTTAGCGAGGGGAGGGGAGACCCAGTACTTC. Its protein product is CASSLARGGETQYF.

This clone has a single count. V gene TRBV28 combines with J gene TRBJ2-3; tentatively, D is TRBD2 (6 bases). The CDR3 runs to 15 residues. Germline assignment: CDR1 MDHEN and CDR2 SYDVKM. With 3 bases removed from V and 2 bases from J, the gap between germline ends came to 12 bases. CDR3 nucleotide sequence: TGTGCCAGCAGTTTTACGGGAGTGAACACAGATACGCAGTATTTT. It yields the protein CASSFTGVNTDTQYF.

The J gene is TRBJ2-3, the V gene TRBV18; D perhaps matches TRBD2 (6 bases). Germline V CDR1 and CDR2: KGHSH, LQKENI. Trimming cost V 3 bases and J 6 bases, with 22 bases left between them. The CDR3 totals 17 residues. For the CDR3, the DNA is TGTGCCAGCTCACCCGGGGGAGGTAGCTGGGGCCGGGATACGCAGTATTTT. Encoded protein: CASSPGGGSWGRDTQYF.

The chain joins TRBV11-3 to TRBJ2-1; 7 bases are a match to TRBD1. Germline V gives CDR1 SGHNT, CDR2 YENEEA. V lost 5 bases and J lost 5; bases outside the gene matches: 3. The CDR3 totals 13 residues. CDR3 sequence: CASSTGTDNEQFF. The CDR3 DNA reads as TGTGCCAGCAGCACCGGGACAGACAATGAGCAGTTCTTC. Full variable domain (rest looked up from reference TRBV11-3 and TRBJ2-1): EAGVVQSPRYKIIEKKQPVAFWCNPISGHNTLYWYLQNLGQGPELLIRYENEEAVDDSQLPKDRFSAERLKGVDSTLKIQPAELGDSAVYLCASSTGTDNEQFFGPGTRLTVL.